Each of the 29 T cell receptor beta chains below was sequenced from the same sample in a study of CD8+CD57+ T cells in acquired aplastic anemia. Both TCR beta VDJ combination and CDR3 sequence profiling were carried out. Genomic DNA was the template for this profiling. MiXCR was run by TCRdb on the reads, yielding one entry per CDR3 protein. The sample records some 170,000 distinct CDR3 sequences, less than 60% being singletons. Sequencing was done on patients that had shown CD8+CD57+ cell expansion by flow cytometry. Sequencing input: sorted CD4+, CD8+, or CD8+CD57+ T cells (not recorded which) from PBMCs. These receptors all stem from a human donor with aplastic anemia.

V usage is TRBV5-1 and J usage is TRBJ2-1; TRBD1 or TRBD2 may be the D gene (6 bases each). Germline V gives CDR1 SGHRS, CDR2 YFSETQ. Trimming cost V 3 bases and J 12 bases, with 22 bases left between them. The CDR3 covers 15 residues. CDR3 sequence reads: CASSSGGPGTDTQFF. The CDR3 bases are TGCGCCAGCAGCTCTGGGGGGCCAGGCACAGATACGCAGTTCTTC.

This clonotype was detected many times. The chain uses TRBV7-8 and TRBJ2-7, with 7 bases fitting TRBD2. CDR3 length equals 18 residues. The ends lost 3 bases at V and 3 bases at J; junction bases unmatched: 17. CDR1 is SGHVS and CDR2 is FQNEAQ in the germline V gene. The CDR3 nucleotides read TGTGCCAGCAGCTTCCTAGCCCCACTAGGGACTAAAAGCTACGAGCAGTACTTC. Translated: CASSFLAPLGTKSYEQYF.

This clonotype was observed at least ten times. The CDR3 here is CASSFRAGSSYNEQFF. For the CDR3, the DNA is TGTGCCAGCAGCTTTCGGGCAGGAAGCTCCTACAATGAGCAGTTCTTC. The rearrangement links TRBV13 to TRBJ2-1; D unclear. Trimming shortened V by 3 bases and J by 0 bases, and 12 bases separated the two germline ends. There are 16 residues in the CDR3. Per germline, CDR1 PRHDT and CDR2 FYEKMQ (reference sequence). The full variable domain, with the rest looked up from reference TRBV13 and TRBJ2-1, is AAGVIQSPRHLIKEKRETATLKCYPIPRHDTVYWYQQGPGQDPQFLISFYEKMQSDKGSIPDRFSAQQFSDYHSELNMSSLELGDSALYFCASSFRAGSSYNEQFFGPGTRLTVL.

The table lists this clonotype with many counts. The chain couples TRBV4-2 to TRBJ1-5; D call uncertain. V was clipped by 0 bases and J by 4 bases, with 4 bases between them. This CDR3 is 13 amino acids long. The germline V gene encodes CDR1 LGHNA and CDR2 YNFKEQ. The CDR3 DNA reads TGTGCCAGCAGCCAAGAGATGAATCAGCCCCAGCATTTT. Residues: CASSQEMNQPQHF.

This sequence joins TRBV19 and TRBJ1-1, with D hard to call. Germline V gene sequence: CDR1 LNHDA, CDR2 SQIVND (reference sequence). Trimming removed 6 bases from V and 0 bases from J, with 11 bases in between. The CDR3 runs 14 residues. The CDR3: CASSIPEVNTEAFF. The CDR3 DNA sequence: TGTGCCAGTAGCATTCCCGAAGTGAACACTGAAGCTTTCTTT.

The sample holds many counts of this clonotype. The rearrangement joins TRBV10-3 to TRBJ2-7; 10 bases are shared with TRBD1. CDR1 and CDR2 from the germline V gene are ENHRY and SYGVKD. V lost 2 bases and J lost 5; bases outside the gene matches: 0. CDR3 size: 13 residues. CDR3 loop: CAISEGQGDEQYF. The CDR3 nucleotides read TGTGCCATCAGTGAGGGACAGGGGGACGAGCAGTACTTC.

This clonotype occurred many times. The CDR3 loop reads CASSEARSYGYTF. In DNA form, the CDR3 reads TGTGCCAGCAGTGAAGCACGGAGCTATGGCTACACCTTC. The rearrangement links TRBV2 to TRBJ1-2; the D is unclear. Per germline, CDR1 SNHLY and CDR2 FYNNEI. The CDR3 is made up of 13 amino acids. V dropped 0 bases and J dropped 4 bases, with 6 bases sitting between them.

The CDR3 sequence is CAIHDRNTEAFF. In DNA form, the CDR3 reads TGTGCCATACATGATAGGAACACTGAAGCTTTCTTT. This chain joins TRBV10-3 and TRBJ1-1; D is ambiguous. Germline V gives CDR1 ENHRY, CDR2 SYGVKD. The CDR3 is 12 amino acids. The ends were cut back, 9 bases at V and 1 base at J, with 9 bases in the middle.

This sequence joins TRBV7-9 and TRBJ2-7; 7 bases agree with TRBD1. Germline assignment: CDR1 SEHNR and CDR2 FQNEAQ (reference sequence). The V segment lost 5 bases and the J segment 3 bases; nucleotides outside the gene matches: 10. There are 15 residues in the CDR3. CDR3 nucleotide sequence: TGTGCCAGCAGCACCCTGGAAGACAGGGTCTACGAGCAGTACTTC. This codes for CASSTLEDRVYEQYF.

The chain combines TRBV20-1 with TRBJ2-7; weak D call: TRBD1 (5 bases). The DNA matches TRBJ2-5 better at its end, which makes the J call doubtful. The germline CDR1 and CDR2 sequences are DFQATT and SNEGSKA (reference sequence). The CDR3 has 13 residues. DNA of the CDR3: TGCAGTGCTAGAATGGCAGGGTACGAGACCCAGTACTTC. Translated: CSARMAGYETQYF.

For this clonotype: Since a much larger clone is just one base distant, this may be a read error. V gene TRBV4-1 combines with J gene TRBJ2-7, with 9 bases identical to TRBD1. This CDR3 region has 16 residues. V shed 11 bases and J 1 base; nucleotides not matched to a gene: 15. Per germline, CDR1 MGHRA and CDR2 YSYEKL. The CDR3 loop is CADSLPRTGESYEQYF. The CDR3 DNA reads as TGCGCCGACAGCCTCCCCCGGACAGGGGAATCCTACGAGCAGTACTTC.

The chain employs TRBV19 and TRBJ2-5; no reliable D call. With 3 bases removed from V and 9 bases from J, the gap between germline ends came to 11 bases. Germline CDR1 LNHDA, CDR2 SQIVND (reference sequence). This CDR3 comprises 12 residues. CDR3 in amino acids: CASSIPGLPQYF. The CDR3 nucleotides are TGTGCCAGTAGTATTCCAGGTCTACCCCAGTACTTC.

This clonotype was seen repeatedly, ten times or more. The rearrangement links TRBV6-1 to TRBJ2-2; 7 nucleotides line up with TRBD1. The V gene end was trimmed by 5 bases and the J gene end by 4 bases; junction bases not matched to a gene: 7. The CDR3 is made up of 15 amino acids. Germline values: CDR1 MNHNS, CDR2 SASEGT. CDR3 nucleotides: TGTGCCAGCAGTCGCGCGACAGGGACCACCGGGGAGCTGTTTTTT. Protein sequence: CASSRATGTTGELFF.

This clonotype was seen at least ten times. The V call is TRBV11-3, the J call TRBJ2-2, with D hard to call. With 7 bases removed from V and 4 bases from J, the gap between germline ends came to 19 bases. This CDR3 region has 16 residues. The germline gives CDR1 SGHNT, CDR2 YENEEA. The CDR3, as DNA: TGTGCCAGCACCCTAGGTTTTCCGTTGGGCACCGGGGAGCTGTTTTTT. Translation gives CASTLGFPLGTGELFF.

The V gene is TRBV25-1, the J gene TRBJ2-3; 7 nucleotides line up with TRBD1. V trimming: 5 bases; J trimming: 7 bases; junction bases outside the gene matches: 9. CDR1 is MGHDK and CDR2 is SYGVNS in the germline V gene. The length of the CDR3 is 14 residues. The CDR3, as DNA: TGTGCCAGCAGTAGCGGCAGGGGGATGAATACGCAGTATTTT. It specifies CASSSGRGMNTQYF.

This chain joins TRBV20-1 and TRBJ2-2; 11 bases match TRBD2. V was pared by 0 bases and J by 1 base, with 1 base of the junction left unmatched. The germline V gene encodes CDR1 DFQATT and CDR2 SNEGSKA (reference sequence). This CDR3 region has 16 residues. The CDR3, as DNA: TGCAGTGCTAGAGATGGGACTAGCGGGAACACCGGGGAGCTGTTTTTT. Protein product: CSARDGTSGNTGELFF.

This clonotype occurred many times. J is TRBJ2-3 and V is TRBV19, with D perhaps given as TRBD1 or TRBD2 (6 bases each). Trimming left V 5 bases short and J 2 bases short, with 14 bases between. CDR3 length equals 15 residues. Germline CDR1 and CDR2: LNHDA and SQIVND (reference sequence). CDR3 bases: TGTGCCAGTAGTCCGAAGGGGGGCCCCACAGATACGCAGTATTTT. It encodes CASSPKGGPTDTQYF.

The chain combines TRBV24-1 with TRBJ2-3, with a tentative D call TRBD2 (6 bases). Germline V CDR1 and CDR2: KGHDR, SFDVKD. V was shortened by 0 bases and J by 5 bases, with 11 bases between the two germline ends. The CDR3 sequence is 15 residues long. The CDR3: CATSDLTARGDTQYF. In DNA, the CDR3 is TGTGCCACCAGTGATTTGACCGCGCGGGGAGATACGCAGTATTTT.

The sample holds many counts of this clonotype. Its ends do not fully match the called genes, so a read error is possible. Here the CDR3 DNA reads TGCGCCAGCAGCTTGGCCGGGGGCGAGCAGTACTTC. As protein: CASSLAGGEQYF. This chain uses TRBV5-4 with TRBJ2-7; D is possibly TRBD2 (6 bases). CDR1 and CDR2 from the germline V gene are SGHNT and YYREEE (reference sequence). The CDR3 totals 12 residues.

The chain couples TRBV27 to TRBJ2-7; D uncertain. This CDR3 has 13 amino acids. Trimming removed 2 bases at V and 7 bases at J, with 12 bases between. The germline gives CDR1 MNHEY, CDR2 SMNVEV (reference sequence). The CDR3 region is CASSLIIGNEQYF. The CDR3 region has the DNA TGTGCCAGCAGTTTAATTATCGGCAATGAGCAGTACTTC.

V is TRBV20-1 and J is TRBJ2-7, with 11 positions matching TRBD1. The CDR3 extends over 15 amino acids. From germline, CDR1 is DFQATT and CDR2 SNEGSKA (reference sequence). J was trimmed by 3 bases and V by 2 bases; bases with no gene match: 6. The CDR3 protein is CSARLPGTGGYEQYF. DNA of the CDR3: TGCAGTGCTAGACTACCCGGGACAGGGGGCTACGAGCAGTACTTC.

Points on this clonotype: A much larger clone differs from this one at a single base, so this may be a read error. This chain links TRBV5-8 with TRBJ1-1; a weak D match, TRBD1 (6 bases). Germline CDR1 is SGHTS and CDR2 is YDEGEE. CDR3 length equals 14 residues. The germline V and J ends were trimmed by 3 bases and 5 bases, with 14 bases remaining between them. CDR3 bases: TGTGCCAGCAGCTACCCCTCCAGGGGAACTGAAGCTTTCTTT. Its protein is CASSYPSRGTEAFF.

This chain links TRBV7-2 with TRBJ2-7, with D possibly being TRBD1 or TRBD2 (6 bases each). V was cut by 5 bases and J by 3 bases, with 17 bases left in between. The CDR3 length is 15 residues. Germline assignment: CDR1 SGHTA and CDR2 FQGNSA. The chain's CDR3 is CASSEGGAARYEQYF. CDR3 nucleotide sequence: TGTGCCAGCAGCGAGGGGGGCGCAGCGCGCTACGAGCAGTACTTC.

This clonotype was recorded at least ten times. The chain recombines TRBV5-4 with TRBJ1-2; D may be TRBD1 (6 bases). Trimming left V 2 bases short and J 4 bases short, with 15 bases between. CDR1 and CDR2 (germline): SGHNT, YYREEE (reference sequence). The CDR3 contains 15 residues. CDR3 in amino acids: CASSFQGRKGYGYTF. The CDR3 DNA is TGTGCCAGCAGCTTTCAGGGGCGCAAGGGCTATGGCTACACCTTC.

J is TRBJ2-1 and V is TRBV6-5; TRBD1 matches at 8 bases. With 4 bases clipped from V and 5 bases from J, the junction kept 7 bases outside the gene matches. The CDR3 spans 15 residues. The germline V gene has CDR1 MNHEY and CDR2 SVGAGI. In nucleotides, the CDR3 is TGTGCCAGCAGTTCCTTGACAGGGGTCCACAATGAGCAGTTCTTC. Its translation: CASSSLTGVHNEQFF.

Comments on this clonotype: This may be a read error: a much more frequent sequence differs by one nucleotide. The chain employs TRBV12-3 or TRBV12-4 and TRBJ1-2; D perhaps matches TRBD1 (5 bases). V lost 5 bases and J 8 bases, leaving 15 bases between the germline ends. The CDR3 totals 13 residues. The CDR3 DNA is TGTGCCAGCAGTATAGTACAGGTGTGGGGCTACACCTTC. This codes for CASSIVQVWGYTF.

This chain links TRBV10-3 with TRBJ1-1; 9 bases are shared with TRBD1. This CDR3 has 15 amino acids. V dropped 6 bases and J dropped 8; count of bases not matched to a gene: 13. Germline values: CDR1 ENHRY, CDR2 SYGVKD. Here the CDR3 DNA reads TGTGCCATCAGGCCGCAGGTCGGGACAGGGCGCGAAGCTTTCTTT. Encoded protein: CAIRPQVGTGREAFF.

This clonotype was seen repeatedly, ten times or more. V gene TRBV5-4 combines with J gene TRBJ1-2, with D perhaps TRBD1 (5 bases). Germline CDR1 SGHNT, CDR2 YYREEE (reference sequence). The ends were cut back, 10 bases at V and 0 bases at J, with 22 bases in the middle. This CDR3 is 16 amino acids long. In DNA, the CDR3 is TGTGCCTATAGGCGGGGGGACGGAACCTCTAACTATGGCTACACCTTC. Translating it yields CAYRRGDGTSNYGYTF.

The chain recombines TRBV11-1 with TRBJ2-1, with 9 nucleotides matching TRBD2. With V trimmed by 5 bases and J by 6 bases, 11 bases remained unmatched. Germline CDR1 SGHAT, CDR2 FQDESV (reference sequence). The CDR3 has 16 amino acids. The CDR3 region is CASSPRRTSARNEQFF. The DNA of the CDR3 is TGTGCCAGCAGCCCCAGGAGGACTAGCGCTCGCAATGAGCAGTTCTTC.